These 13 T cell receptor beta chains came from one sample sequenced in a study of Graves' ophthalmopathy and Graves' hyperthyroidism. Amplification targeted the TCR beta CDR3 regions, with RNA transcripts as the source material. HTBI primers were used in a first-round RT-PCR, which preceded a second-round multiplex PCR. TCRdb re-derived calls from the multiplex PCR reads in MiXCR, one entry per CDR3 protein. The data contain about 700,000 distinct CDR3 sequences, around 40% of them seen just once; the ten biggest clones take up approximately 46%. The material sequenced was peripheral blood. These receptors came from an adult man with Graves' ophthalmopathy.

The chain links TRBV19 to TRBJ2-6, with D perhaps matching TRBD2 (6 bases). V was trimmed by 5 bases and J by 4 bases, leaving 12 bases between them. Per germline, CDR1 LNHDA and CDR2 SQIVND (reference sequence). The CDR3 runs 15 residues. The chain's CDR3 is CASSGRSGGANVLTF. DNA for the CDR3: TGTGCCAGTAGTGGCCGGAGCGGGGGGGCCAACGTCCTGACTTTC.

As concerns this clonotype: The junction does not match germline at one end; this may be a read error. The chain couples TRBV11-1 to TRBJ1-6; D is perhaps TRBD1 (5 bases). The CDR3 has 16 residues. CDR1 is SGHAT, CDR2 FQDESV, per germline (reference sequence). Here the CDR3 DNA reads TGTACCAGCAGCTTAGGACCAGGGAGTCAGGATTCACCCCTCCACTTT. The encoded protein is CTSSLGPGSQDSPLHF.

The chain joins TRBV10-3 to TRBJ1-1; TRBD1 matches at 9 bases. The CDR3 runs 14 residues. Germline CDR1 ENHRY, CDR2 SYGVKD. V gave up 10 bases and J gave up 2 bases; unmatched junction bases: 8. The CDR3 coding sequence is TGTGCCAGCAAAACAGGGGGCCAAAACACTGAAGCTTTCTTT. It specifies CASKTGGQNTEAFF.

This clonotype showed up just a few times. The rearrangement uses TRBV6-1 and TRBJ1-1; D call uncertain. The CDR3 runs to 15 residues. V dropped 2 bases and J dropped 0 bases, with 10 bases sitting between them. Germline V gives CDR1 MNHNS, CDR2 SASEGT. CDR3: CASSESTDMNTEAFF. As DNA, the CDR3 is TGTGCCAGCAGTGAATCAACAGACATGAACACTGAAGCTTTCTTT.

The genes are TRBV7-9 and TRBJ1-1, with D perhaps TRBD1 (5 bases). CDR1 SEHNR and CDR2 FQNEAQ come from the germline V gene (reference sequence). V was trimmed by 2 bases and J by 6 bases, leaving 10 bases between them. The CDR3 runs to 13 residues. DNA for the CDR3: TGTGCCAGCAGCTTAATAGGGACGGCTGAAGCTTTCTTT. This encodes CASSLIGTAEAFF.

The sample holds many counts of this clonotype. The CDR3 DNA reads as TGCGCCAGCAGTGAGGGCTGGGTTGTAGCTAACTATGGCTACACCTTC. It encodes CASSEGWVVANYGYTF. The V gene is TRBV10-2, the J gene TRBJ1-2; no reliable D call. The CDR3 contains 16 residues. Germline CDR1 WSHSY, CDR2 SAAADI. V lost 2 bases and J 0 bases, leaving 13 bases between the germline ends.

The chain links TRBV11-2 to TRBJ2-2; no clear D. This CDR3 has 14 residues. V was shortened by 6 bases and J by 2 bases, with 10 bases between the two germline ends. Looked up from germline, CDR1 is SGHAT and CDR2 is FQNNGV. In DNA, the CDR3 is TGTGCCAGCAGTTTTGTATCTAACACCGGGGAGCTGTTTTTT. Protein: CASSFVSNTGELFF.

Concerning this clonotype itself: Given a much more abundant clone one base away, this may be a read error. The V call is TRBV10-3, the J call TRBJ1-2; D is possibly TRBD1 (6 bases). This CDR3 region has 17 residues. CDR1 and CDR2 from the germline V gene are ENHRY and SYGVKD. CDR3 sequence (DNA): TGTGCCATCAGTGAGCCACCGGGGGGCGCAGCTAACTATGGCCACACCTTC. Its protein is CAISEPPGGAANYGHTF.

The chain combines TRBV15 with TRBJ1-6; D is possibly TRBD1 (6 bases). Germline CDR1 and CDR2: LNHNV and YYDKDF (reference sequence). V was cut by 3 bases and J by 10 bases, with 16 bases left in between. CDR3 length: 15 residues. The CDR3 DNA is TGTGCCACCAGCAGGGGTTTACAGGGATCCTCACCCCTCCACTTT. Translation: CATSRGLQGSSPLHF. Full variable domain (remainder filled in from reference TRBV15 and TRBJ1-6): DAMVIQNPRYQVTQFGKPVTLSCSQTLNHNVMYWYQQKSSQAPKLLFHYYDKDFNNEADTPDNFQSRRPNTSFCFLDIRSPGLGDTAMYLCATSRGLQGSSPLHFGNGTRLTVT.

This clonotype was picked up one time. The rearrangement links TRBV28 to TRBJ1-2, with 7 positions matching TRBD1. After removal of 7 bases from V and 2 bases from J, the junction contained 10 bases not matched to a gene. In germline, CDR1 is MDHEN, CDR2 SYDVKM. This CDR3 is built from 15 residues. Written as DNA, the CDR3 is TGTGCCAGCAATCCCCTTGACAGGGCCAACTATGGCTACACCTTC. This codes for CASNPLDRANYGYTF.

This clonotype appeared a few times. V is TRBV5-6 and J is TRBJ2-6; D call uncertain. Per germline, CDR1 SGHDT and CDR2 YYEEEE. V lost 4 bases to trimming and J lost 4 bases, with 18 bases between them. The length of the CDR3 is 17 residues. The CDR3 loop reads CASSEPDQLSGANVLTF. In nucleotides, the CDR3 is TGTGCCAGCAGCGAACCCGACCAACTCTCCGGGGCCAACGTCCTGACTTTC.

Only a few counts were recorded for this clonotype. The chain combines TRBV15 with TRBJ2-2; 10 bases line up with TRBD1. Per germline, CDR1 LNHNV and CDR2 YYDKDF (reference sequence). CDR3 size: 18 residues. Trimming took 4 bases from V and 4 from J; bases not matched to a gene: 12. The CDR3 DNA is TGTGCCACCAGCACCCCAAGACAGGGGGCTTGGGGCACCGGGGAGCTGTTTTTT. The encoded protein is CATSTPRQGAWGTGELFF.

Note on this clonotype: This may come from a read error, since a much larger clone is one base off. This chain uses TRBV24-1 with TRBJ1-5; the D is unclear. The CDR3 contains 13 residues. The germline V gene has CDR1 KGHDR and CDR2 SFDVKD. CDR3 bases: TGTGCCAACAGTGAAAACTGGGATCAGCCCCAGCATTTT. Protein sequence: CANSENWDQPQHF.